This T cell receptor (beta chain) came from a study of Ad26.COV2.S vaccination and SARS-CoV-2 variants. Method: immunoSEQ multiplex PCR; TCRdb's copy keeps in-frame clones and lacks some. The data show approximately 340,000 clones, about 91% seen once. Per the germline V gene, CDR1 is DFQATT and CDR2 is SNEGSKA (reference sequence). This CDR3 is 15 amino acids long. J was trimmed by 2 bases and V by 3 bases; bases with no gene match: 4. The TCR originated in a human donor who had recovered from COVID-19. Source: peripheral blood, taken after recovery from COVID-19. The chain recombines TRBV20-1 with TRBJ2-3; 11 bases align to TRBD2. This chain's CDR3 is CSASLAGGITDTQYF. The DNA for the CDR3 is TGCAGTGCTAGTCTAGCGGGGGGCATCACAGATACGCAGTATTTT.